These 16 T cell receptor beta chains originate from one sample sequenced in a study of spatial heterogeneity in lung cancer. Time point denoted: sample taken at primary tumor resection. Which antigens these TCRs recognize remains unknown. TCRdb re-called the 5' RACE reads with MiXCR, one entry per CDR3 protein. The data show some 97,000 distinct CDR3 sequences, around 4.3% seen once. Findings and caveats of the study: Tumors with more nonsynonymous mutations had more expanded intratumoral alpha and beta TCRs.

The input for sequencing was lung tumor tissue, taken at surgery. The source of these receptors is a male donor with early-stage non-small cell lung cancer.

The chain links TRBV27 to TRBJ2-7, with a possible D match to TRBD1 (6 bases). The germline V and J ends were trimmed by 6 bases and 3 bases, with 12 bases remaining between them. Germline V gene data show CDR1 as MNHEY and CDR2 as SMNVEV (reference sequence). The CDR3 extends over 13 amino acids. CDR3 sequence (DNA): TGTGCCAGCAGCCGACAGGCCAACTACGAGCAGTACTTC. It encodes CASSRQANYEQYF.

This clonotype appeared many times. The CDR3 coding sequence is TGTGCCAGCTCGGGACGACCAAATTTCCACTATGGCTACACCTTC. Protein sequence: CASSGRPNFHYGYTF. The chain has TRBV6-1 and TRBJ1-2; D might be TRBD1 (5 bases). Germline lookup yields CDR1 MNHNS and CDR2 SASEGT. The CDR3 is made up of 15 amino acids. Trimming took off 8 bases at V and 3 bases at J, with 19 bases between the two ends.

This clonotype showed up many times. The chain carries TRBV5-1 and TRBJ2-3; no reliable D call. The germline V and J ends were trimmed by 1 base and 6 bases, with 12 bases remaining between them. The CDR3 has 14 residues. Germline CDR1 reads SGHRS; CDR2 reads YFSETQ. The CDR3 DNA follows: TGCGCCAGCAGCTTGACGGGTCGGTTGGATACGCAGTATTTT. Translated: CASSLTGRLDTQYF.

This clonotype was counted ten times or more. CDR3 sequence: CSARGPLGEQYF. For the CDR3, the DNA is TGCAGTGCTAGAGGGCCTCTCGGTGAGCAGTACTTC. The V and J genes are TRBV20-1 and TRBJ2-7; D gene uncertain. CDR3 length: 12 residues. The V and J ends lost 1 base and 7 bases respectively, with 11 bases between them. Germline V gene lookup returns CDR1 DFQATT and CDR2 SNEGSKA (reference sequence).

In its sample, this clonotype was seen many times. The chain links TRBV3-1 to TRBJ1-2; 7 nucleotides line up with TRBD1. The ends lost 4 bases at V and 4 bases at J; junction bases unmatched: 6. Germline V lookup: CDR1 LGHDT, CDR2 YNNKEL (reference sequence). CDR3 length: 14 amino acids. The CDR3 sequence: CASSPRQGSYGYTF. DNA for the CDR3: TGTGCCAGCAGCCCACGACAGGGAAGCTATGGCTACACCTTC.

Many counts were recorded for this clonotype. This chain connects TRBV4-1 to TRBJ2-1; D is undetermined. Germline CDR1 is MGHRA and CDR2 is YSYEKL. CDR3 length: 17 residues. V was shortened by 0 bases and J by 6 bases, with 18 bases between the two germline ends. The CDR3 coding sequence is TGCGCCAGCAGCCAAGATGTCTTTGGGGAAACCCCCAATGAGCAGTTCTTC. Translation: CASSQDVFGETPNEQFF.

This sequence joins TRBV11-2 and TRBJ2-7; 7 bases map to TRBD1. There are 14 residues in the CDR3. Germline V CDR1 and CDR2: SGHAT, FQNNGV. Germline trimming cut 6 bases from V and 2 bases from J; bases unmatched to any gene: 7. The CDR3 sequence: CASSRNRGTYEQYF. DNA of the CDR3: TGTGCCAGCAGTCGTAACAGGGGAACCTACGAGCAGTACTTC. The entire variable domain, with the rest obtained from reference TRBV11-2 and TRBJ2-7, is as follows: EAGVAQSPRYKIIEKRQSVAFWCNPISGHATLYWYQQILGQGPKLLIQFQNNGVVDDSQLPKDRFSAERLKGVDSTLKIQPAKLEDSAVYLCASSRNRGTYEQYFGPGTRLTVT.

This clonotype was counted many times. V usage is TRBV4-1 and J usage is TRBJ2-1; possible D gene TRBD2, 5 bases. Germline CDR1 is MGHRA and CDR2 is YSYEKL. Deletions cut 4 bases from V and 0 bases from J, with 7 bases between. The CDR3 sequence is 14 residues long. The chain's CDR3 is CASSLGVSYNEQFF. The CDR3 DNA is TGCGCCAGCAGCCTGGGAGTCTCCTACAATGAGCAGTTCTTC.

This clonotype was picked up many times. CDR3 amino acids: CASSERTSRQFF. The CDR3, as DNA: TGTGCCAGCAGCGAAAGGACTAGCCGACAGTTCTTC. The genes are TRBV11-2 and TRBJ2-1; 8 nucleotides line up with TRBD2. The V gene's germline CDR1 is SGHAT and CDR2 FQNNGV. V lost 5 bases and J lost 13; bases outside the gene matches: 7. This CDR3 contains 12 residues.

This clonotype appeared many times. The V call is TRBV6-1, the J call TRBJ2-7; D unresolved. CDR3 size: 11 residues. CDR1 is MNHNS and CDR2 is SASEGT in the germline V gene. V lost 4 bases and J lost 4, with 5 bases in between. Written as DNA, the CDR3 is TGTGCCAGCAGTGCCCGATACGAGCAGTACTTC. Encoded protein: CASSARYEQYF.

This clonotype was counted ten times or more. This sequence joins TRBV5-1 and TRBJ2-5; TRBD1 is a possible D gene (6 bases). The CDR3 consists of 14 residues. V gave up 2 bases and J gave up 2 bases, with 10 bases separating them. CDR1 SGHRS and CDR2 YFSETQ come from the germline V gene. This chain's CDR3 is CASSFSGAQETQYF. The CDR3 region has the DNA TGCGCCAGCAGCTTTTCAGGGGCTCAAGAGACCCAGTACTTC.

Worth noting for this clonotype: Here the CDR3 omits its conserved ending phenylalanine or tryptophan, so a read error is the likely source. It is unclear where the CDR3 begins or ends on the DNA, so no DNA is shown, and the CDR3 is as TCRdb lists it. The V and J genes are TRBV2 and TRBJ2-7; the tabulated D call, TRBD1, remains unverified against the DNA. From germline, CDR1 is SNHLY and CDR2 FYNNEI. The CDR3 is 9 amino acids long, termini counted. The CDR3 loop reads CASRGSGTS.

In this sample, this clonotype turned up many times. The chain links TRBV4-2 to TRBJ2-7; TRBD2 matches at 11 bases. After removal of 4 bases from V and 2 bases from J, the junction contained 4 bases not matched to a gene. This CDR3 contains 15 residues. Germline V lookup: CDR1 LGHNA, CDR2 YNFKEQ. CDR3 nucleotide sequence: TGTGCCAGCAGCCTCAGACTAGCGGGGACCTACGAGCAGTACTTC. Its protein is CASSLRLAGTYEQYF.

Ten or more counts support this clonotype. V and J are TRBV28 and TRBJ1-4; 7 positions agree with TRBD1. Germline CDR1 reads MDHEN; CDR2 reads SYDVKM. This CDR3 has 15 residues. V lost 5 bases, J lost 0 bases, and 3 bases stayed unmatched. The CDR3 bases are TGTGCCAGCAGTCCCGGGACAGCAACTAATGAAAAACTGTTTTTT. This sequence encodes CASSPGTATNEKLFF. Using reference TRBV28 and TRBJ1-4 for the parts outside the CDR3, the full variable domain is DVKVTQSSRYLVKRTGEKVFLECVQDMDHENMFWYRQDPGLGLRLIYFSYDVKMKEKGDIPEGYSVSREKKERFSLILESASTNQTSMYLCASSPGTATNEKLFFGSGTQLSVL.

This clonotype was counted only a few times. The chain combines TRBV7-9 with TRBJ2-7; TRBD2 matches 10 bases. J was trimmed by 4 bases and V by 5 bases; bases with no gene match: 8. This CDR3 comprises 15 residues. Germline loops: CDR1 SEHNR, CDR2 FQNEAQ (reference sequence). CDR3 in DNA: TGTGCCAGCAGCCCCAAGCGGGAGGGCCCTTACGAGCAGTACTTC. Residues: CASSPKREGPYEQYF.

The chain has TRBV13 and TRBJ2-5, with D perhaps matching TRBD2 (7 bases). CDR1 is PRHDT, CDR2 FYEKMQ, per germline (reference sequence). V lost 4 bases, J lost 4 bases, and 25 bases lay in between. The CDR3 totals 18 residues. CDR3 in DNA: TGTGCCAGCAGCTGGAGCATATACCACGGGGGGCGCGGAGAGACCCAGTACTTC. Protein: CASSWSIYHGGRGETQYF.